Presented here are 21 T cell receptor beta chains from one specimen sequenced in a study of memory CD8 T cells in hepatitis C reinfection (dated 2017 in TCRdb). The label giving this sample's time point can be read as: pre-reinfection, 55 to 20 weeks before reinfection detection. The sorted cells were sequenced directly ex vivo, without any in vitro expansion ahead of TCR sequencing. Library preparation was by the immunoSEQ multiplex PCR assay. TCRdb holds this immuneACCESS table with in-frame rearrangements only. Some clones are missing; in checked studies, unresolved V genes explain under half, and the rest has no known cause. This sample is represented by 50,000 or so clones; 89% of them were singletons. The ten largest make up 1% of the sample. Sequenced: naive CD8+ T cells sorted from blood. According to the study, the label for this sample's cell subset or site signals: total naive CD8+CD45RO- T cells. The receptors were gathered from a man between 18 and 29 years old with hepatitis C virus infection.

This chain joins TRBV7-5 and TRBJ2-7; the D segment call TRBD2 is taken from the table without a DNA check. TRBV7-5 is annotated as a pseudogene. The CDR3 is 13 amino acids. CDR3 nucleotides: TGTGCCAGAAGCTTAAGCGACGGGTACGAGCAGTACTTC. This translates into CARSLSDGYEQYF.

In this sample, this clone turned up a few times. This chain joins TRBV4-1 and TRBJ1-2; D perhaps matches TRBD1 (5 bases). Germline values: CDR1 MGHRA, CDR2 YSYEKL. The V end lost 1 base, the J end lost 7 bases, and 16 bases lay between the germline ends. The CDR3 loop spans 15 amino acids. The CDR3 DNA follows: TGCGCCAGCAGCCAAGTGGGTAGTCAGGGTCCTGGCTACACCTTC. This encodes CASSQVGSQGPGYTF.

The chain uses TRBV5-1 and TRBJ2-1, with TRBD1 matching over 10 bases. The V gene's germline CDR1 is SGHRS and CDR2 YFSETQ. Losses at the gene ends were 7 bases for V and 2 bases for J; bases not matched to a gene: 9. This CDR3 spans 16 amino acids. CDR3 in amino acids: CASDPGQGSAYNEQFF. CDR3 sequence (DNA): TGCGCCAGCGACCCGGGACAGGGGTCGGCCTACAATGAGCAGTTCTTC.

CDR3 DNA sequence: TGTGCTAGTGGTTCCTCCGGGACACCCAATGAGCAGTTCTTC. Its translation: CASGSSGTPNEQFF. This chain uses TRBV12-5 with TRBJ2-1; possible D gene TRBD1, 6 bases. Germline CDR1 is LGHNT and CDR2 is FRNRAP. Between the trimmed V and J ends, which lost 4 bases and 6 bases, there was a span of 13 bases. The CDR3 has 14 amino acids.

The chain employs TRBV4-2 and TRBJ2-7, with unresolved D. Per the germline V gene, CDR1 is LGHNA and CDR2 is YNFKEQ. The CDR3 is 15 residues long. Between the trimmed V and J ends, which lost 0 bases and 3 bases, there was a span of 12 bases. The DNA of the CDR3 is TGTGCCAGCAGCCAAGATTGGTCGGCTAGCTACGAGCAGTACTTC. Protein sequence: CASSQDWSASYEQYF.

V usage is TRBV9 and J usage is TRBJ2-3; 10 bases fit TRBD2. This CDR3 has 15 amino acids. CDR1 SGDLS and CDR2 YYNGEE come from the germline V gene. The V segment lost 0 bases and the J segment 4 bases; nucleotides outside the gene matches: 2. This CDR3 is CASSVVTSGADTQYF. The CDR3 nucleotides are TGTGCCAGCAGCGTAGTCACTAGCGGGGCAGATACGCAGTATTTT.

V and J are TRBV9 and TRBJ2-3; D not certain. Germline CDR1 reads SGDLS; CDR2 reads YYNGEE. V lost 4 bases to trimming and J lost 0 bases, with 9 bases between them. The CDR3 consists of 14 residues. CDR3 nucleotides: TGTGCCAGCAGCCCCCTCGGTAGCACAGATACGCAGTATTTT. Its translation: CASSPLGSTDTQYF.

The CDR3 sequence: CASSELAGDYNEQFF. DNA for the CDR3: TGTGCCAGCAGTGAACTAGCGGGAGACTACAATGAGCAGTTCTTC. The chain uses TRBV6-1 and TRBJ2-1; 10 bases are shared with TRBD2. Trimming took 2 bases from V and 3 from J; bases not matched to a gene: 1. The CDR3 covers 15 residues. The germline CDR1 and CDR2 sequences are MNHNS and SASEGT.

This sequence joins TRBV2 and TRBJ1-2, with D tentatively TRBD1 (6 bases). CDR3 length equals 12 residues. Germline V gene data show CDR1 as SNHLY and CDR2 as FYNNEI. Trimming stripped 10 bases from V and 8 bases from J, with 17 bases between. The DNA of the CDR3 is TGTGCCATCGAAAGGGGGAGTAGGGGCTACACCTTC. Translation gives CAIERGSRGYTF.

V and J are TRBV5-6 and TRBJ2-5; D possibly corresponds to TRBD1 (7 bases). From germline, CDR1 is SGHDT and CDR2 YYEEEE. The CDR3 spans 13 residues. Trimming cost V 7 bases and J 3 bases, with 13 bases left between them. The CDR3 nucleotides read TGTGCCAGCGGAAGCAGGGGGGAAGAGACCCAGTACTTC. Amino acids: CASGSRGEETQYF. The whole variable domain, filled in from reference TRBV5-6 and TRBJ2-5, reads DAGVTQSPTHLIKTRGQQVTLRCSPKSGHDTVSWYQQALGQGPQFIFQYYEEEERQRGNFPDRFSGHQFPNYSSELNVNALLLGDSALYLCASGSRGEETQYFGPGTRLLVL.

The V gene is TRBV19, the J gene TRBJ2-7; possible D gene TRBD1, 6 bases. V was pared by 7 bases and J by 5 bases, with 18 bases between. The CDR3 is made up of 14 amino acids. Per germline, CDR1 LNHDA and CDR2 SQIVND (reference sequence). The CDR3 is CASKVGTPGDEQYF. The CDR3 DNA is TGTGCCAGTAAGGTCGGGACGCCAGGGGACGAGCAGTACTTC.

V usage is TRBV5-5 and J usage is TRBJ1-6; perhaps TRBD1 as D (5 bases). This CDR3 comprises 15 residues. CDR1 and CDR2 (germline): SGHKS, YYEKEE (reference sequence). V was shortened by 4 bases and J by 10 bases, with 18 bases between the two germline ends. The CDR3 loop is CASSPGVGLGSPLHF. In DNA, the CDR3 is TGTGCCAGCAGCCCGGGGGTAGGGTTAGGATCACCCCTCCACTTT.

This clone appeared a single time. The V and J genes are TRBV7-8 and TRBJ2-1; 7 bases map to TRBD2. CDR1 SGHVS and CDR2 FQNEAQ come from the germline V gene. V lost 1 base to trimming and J lost 0 bases; unmatched junction nucleotides: 9. The CDR3 sequence is 18 residues long. CDR3 in DNA: TGTGCCAGCAGCTTAGGGTATTTACGGGGGGACTCCTACAATGAGCAGTTCTTC. Translating it yields CASSLGYLRGDSYNEQFF.

This chain uses TRBV5-4 with TRBJ2-1; 9 bases line up with TRBD1. The CDR3 length is 15 residues. Germline CDR1 SGHNT, CDR2 YYREEE (reference sequence). V was pared by 0 bases and J by 8 bases, with 6 bases of the junction left unmatched. The CDR3: CASSLAGTGSDEQFF. In nucleotides, the CDR3 is TGTGCCAGCAGCTTGGCCGGGACAGGGAGTGATGAGCAGTTCTTC.

The chain combines TRBV7-9 with TRBJ1-1, with 9 bases lining up with TRBD1. CDR1 is SEHNR and CDR2 is FQNEAQ in the germline V gene (reference sequence). The CDR3 is 14 residues long. The ends lost 5 bases at V and 1 base at J; junction bases unmatched: 2. The DNA for the CDR3 is TGTGCCAGCAGCCCGGGACAGGGGAACACTGAAGCTTTCTTT. Protein product: CASSPGQGNTEAFF.

The chain joins TRBV7-9 to TRBJ2-3; 11 bases fit TRBD2. The CDR3 has 18 residues. Germline V lookup: CDR1 SEHNR, CDR2 FQNEAQ (reference sequence). Trimming at V came to 4 bases and at J to 0 bases, leaving 9 bases not matched to a gene. The CDR3 loop is CASSSQTSGDASTDTQYF. Written as DNA, the CDR3 is TGTGCCAGCAGCTCTCAGACTAGCGGGGACGCTAGCACAGATACGCAGTATTTT. Full variable domain (remainder filled in from reference TRBV7-9 and TRBJ2-3): DTGVSQNPRHKITKRGQNVTFRCDPISEHNRLYWYRQTLGQGPEFLTYFQNEAQLEKSRLLSDRFSAERPKGSFSTLEIQRTEQGDSAMYLCASSSQTSGDASTDTQYFGPGTRLTVL.

The chain combines TRBV25-1 with TRBJ2-3; D is ambiguous. The CDR3 has 18 residues. From germline, CDR1 is MGHDK and CDR2 SYGVNS. V shed 3 bases and J shed 0 bases, with 19 bases lying between them. CDR3 region: CASSEGISLFSSTDTQYF. CDR3 bases: TGTGCCAGCAGTGAGGGCATCAGCCTATTTTCTAGCACAGATACGCAGTATTTT.

The table lists this clone with a few counts. This specimen includes other DNA sequences encoding the same CDR3. CDR3 protein: CSARDSGNTIYF. The DNA for the CDR3 is TGCAGCGCCAGAGACAGTGGAAACACCATATATTTT. The rearrangement joins TRBV29-1 to TRBJ1-3, with a weak D call TRBD1 (5 bases). Per germline, CDR1 SQVTM and CDR2 ANQGSEA. The CDR3 contains 12 residues. Trimming took 7 bases from V and 3 from J, leaving 10 bases between them.

The rearrangement joins TRBV27 to TRBJ1-2; 9 bases are a match to TRBD1. Germline V CDR1 and CDR2: MNHEY, SMNVEV (reference sequence). This CDR3 has 16 residues. V trimming: 0 bases; J trimming: 7 bases; junction bases outside the gene matches: 9. The CDR3 nucleotides read TGTGCCAGCAGTTTATCCGTTGCCCCGACAGGGGGTGGCTACACCTTC. Its translation is CASSLSVAPTGGGYTF.

The V gene is TRBV7-3, the J gene TRBJ2-1; weak D call: TRBD1 (5 bases). CDR1 and CDR2 from the germline V gene are SGHTA and FQGTGA. The V end was cut by 5 bases, the J end by 3 bases, with 14 bases between. The CDR3 spans 15 residues. The CDR3 DNA reads TGTGCCAGCAGCCCGTACATAGGGGACTACAATGAGCAGTTCTTC. This gives the protein CASSPYIGDYNEQFF.

The chain combines TRBV2 with TRBJ1-5, with D perhaps matching TRBD1 (5 bases). Trimming pared 8 bases from V and 5 bases from J, leaving 13 bases between. The germline CDR1 and CDR2 sequences are SNHLY and FYNNEI. This CDR3 contains 13 residues. CDR3 sequence reads: CASGRGGDQPQHF. The DNA of the CDR3 is TGTGCCAGCGGCCGGGGGGGGGATCAGCCCCAGCATTTT.